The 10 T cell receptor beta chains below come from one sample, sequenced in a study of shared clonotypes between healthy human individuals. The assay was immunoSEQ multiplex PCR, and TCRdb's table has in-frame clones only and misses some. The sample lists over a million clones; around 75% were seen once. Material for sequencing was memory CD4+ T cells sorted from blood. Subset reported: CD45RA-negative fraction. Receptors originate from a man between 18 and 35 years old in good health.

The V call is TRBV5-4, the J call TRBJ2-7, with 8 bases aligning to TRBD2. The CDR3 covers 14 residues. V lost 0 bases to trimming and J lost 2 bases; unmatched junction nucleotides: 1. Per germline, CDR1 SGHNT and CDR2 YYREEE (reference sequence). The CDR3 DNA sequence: TGTGCCAGCAGCTTGGAGCGGGGGACCTACGAGCAGTACTTC. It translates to CASSLERGTYEQYF.

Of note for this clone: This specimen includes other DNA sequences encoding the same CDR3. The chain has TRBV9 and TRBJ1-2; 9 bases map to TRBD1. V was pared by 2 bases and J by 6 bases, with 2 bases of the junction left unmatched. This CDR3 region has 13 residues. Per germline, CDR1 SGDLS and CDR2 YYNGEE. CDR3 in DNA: TGTGCCAGCAGCGTGGACAGGGGCCATGGCTACACCTTC. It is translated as CASSVDRGHGYTF.

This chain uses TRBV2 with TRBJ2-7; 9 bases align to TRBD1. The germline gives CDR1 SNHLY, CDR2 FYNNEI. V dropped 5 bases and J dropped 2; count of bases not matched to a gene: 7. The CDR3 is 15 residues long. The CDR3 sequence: CASSYAGTGTYEQYF. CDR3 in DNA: TGTGCCAGCAGTTACGCCGGGACAGGGACCTACGAGCAGTACTTC.

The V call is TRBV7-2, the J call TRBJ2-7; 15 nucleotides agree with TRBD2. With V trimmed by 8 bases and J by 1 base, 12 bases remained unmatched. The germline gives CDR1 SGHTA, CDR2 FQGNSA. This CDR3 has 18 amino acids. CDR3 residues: CASGSLPGTSGRSYEQYF. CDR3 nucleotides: TGTGCCAGCGGCTCCCTTCCCGGGACTAGCGGGAGGTCCTACGAGCAGTACTTC.

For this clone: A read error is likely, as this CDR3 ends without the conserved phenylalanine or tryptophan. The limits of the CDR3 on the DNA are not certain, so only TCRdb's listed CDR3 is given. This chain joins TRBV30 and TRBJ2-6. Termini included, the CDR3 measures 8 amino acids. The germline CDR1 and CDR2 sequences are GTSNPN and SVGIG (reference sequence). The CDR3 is CAWSPPKT.

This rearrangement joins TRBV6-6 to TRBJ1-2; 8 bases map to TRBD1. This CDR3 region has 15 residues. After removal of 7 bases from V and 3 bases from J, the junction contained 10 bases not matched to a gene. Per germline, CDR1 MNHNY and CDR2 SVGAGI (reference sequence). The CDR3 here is CASKPDAGGDYGYTF. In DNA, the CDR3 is TGTGCCAGCAAACCCGATGCAGGGGGCGACTATGGCTACACCTTC.

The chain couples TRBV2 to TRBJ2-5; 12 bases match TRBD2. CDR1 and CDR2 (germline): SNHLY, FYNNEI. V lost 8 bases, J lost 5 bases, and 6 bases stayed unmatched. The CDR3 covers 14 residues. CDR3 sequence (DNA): TGTGCCAGCCGGACTAGCGGGGTAGGGGAGACCCAGTACTTC. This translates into CASRTSGVGETQYF.

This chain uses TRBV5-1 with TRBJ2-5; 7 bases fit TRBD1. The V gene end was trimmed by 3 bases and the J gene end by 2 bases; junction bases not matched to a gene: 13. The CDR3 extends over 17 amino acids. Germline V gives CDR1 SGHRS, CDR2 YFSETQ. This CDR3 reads CASSSAAKQGSQETQYF. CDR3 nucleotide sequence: TGCGCCAGCAGCTCCGCAGCGAAACAGGGGTCTCAAGAGACCCAGTACTTC. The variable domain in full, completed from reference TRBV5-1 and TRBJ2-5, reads KAGVTQTPRYLIKTRGQQVTLSCSPISGHRSVSWYQQTPGQGLQFLFEYFSETQRNKGNFPGRFSGRQFSNSRSEMNVSTLELGDSALYLCASSSAAKQGSQETQYFGPGTRLLVL.

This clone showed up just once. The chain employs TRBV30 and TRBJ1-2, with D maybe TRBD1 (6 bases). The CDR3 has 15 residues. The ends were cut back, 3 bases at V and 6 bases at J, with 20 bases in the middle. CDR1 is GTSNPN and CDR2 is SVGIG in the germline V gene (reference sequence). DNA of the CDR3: TGTGCCTGGAGCTCATTACAGGGTTTGAGGCATGGCTACACCTTC. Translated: CAWSSLQGLRHGYTF.

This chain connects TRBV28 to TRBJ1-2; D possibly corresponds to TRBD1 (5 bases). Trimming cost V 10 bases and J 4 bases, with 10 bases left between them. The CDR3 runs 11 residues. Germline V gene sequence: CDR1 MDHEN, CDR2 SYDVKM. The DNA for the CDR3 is TGTGCCACGACCGGGGGCTATGGCTACACCTTC. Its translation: CATTGGYGYTF.